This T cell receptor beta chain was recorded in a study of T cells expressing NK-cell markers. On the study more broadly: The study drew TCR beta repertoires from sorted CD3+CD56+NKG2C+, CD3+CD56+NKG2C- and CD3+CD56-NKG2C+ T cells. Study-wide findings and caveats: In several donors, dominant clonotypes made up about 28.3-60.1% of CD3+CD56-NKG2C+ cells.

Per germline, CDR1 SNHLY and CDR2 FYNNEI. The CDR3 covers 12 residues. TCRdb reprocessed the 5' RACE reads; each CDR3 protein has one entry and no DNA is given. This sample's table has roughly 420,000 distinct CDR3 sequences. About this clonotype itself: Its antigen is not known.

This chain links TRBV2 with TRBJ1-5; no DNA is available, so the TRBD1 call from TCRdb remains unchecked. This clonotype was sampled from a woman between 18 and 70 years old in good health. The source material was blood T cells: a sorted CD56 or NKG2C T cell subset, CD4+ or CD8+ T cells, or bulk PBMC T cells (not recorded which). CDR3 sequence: CASTTGDQPQHF.